Listed here are 10 T cell receptor beta chains from one sample, sequenced in a study of blood T cells in healthy people across ages. Primers used in a second PCR of about 6 to 11 cycles were a sample-barcoded 5' primer and a J-beta primer mix. Each CDR3 protein gets one entry after TCRdb re-called the 5' RACE reads with MiXCR. The sample lists some 1,000,000 distinct CDR3 sequences, around 25% seen once, with around 0.75% in the top ten. These data were likewise used in another study, on T cells of mothers and their children.

What was sequenced was blood. The receptor source for this set is a girl aged 2 to 10 in good health.

The chain employs TRBV28 and TRBJ2-2, with D hard to call. V was cut by 5 bases and J by 0 bases, with 22 bases left in between. The CDR3 contains 19 residues. Germline-derived CDR1 and CDR2 are MDHEN and SYDVKM. Here the CDR3 reads CASSLMAGIVLPNTGELFF. CDR3 DNA: TGTGCCAGCAGTCTTATGGCAGGTATTGTCCTCCCGAACACCGGGGAGCTGTTTTTT. Full variable domain (rest looked up from reference TRBV28 and TRBJ2-2): DVKVTQSSRYLVKRTGEKVFLECVQDMDHENMFWYRQDPGLGLRLIYFSYDVKMKEKGDIPEGYSVSREKKERFSLILESASTNQTSMYLCASSLMAGIVLPNTGELFFGEGSRLTVL.

This clonotype appeared a few times. The chain carries TRBV28 and TRBJ2-7; 7 nucleotides line up with TRBD2. This CDR3 is 16 amino acids long. Germline CDR1 and CDR2: MDHEN and SYDVKM. J was trimmed by 1 base and V by 7 bases; bases with no gene match: 13. This CDR3 reads CASTHRRLAASYEQYF. The CDR3 nucleotides read TGTGCCAGCACCCACCGGCGCCTAGCGGCTTCCTACGAGCAGTACTTC.

Notes on this clonotype: An end of the junction does not agree with germline; a read error may underlie this. In DNA, the CDR3 is TGTGCCAGCGGTTCGGGGCGGAAAAACATTCGGTACTTC. It is translated as CASGSGRKNIRYF. This chain connects TRBV7-2 to TRBJ2-4; D may match TRBD1 or TRBD2 (5 bases each). The CDR3 consists of 13 residues. Germline CDR1 is SGHTA and CDR2 is FQGNSA.

J is TRBJ1-2 and V is TRBV12-3 or TRBV12-4; D gene unclear. Trimming removed 3 bases at V and 1 base at J, with 9 bases between. This CDR3 region has 14 residues. The CDR3 is CASSFPAGNYGYTF. The CDR3 bases are TGTGCCAGCAGTTTCCCGGCCGGTAACTATGGCTACACCTTC.

The chain employs TRBV12-5 and TRBJ2-5; no firm D call. Germline V gives CDR1 LGHNT, CDR2 FRNRAP. The germline V and J ends were trimmed by 0 bases and 5 bases, with 22 bases remaining between them. The CDR3 consists of 18 residues. CDR3 in amino acids: CASGLVLSDRTSWETQYF. In DNA, the CDR3 is TGTGCTAGTGGTTTGGTACTCAGCGACCGAACTTCTTGGGAGACCCAGTACTTC.

The genes are TRBV6-5 and TRBJ1-2; possible D gene TRBD1, 6 bases. Germline V gene sequence: CDR1 MNHEY, CDR2 SVGAGI. CDR3 length equals 15 residues. V was clipped by 6 bases and J by 4 bases, with 18 bases between them. CDR3 in amino acids: CASRGDNYLVYGYTF. For the CDR3, the DNA is TGTGCCAGCAGGGGGGACAACTATTTAGTCTATGGCTACACCTTC.

The rearrangement links TRBV7-3 to TRBJ2-1; D is unresolved. Trimming pared 6 bases from V and 8 bases from J, leaving 14 bases between. This CDR3 spans 13 amino acids. Germline V lookup: CDR1 SGHTA, CDR2 FQGTGA. In DNA form, the CDR3 reads TGTGCCAGCAGTTTTTATCTCGGCGATGAGCAGTTCTTC. Encoded protein: CASSFYLGDEQFF.

The J gene is TRBJ2-7, the V gene TRBV11-2; a possible D gene is TRBD1 (6 bases). The CDR3 has 16 residues. V was cut by 0 bases and J by 1 base, with 13 bases left in between. Germline lookup yields CDR1 SGHAT and CDR2 FQNNGV. The CDR3: CASSLDGQGPSYEQYF. CDR3 coding DNA: TGTGCCAGCAGCTTAGATGGGCAGGGGCCATCCTACGAGCAGTACTTC.

With regard to this clonotype: A read error may account for a junction end that differs from germline. The rearrangement uses TRBV3-1 and TRBJ2-1; 10 nucleotides agree with TRBD1. CDR1 LGHDT and CDR2 YNNKEL come from the germline V gene (reference sequence). This CDR3 has 16 residues. In DNA form, the CDR3 reads TGTGCCAGCAGCCGACAGGGGGCTTTACTCTACGATGAGCAGTTCTTC. This codes for CASSRQGALLYDEQFF.

This clonotype was seen more than once but under ten times. V is TRBV7-2 and J is TRBJ1-2; 7 nucleotides match TRBD1. Germline V gives CDR1 SGHTA, CDR2 FQGNSA. The CDR3 runs to 14 residues. With 5 bases clipped from V and 4 bases from J, the junction kept 7 bases outside the gene matches. This CDR3 reads CASSLEQGTYGYTF. Written as DNA, the CDR3 is TGTGCCAGCAGCCTCGAACAGGGGACCTATGGCTACACCTTC.